A single sample gave rise to the 5 T cell receptor beta chains below, sequenced in a study of a mutant IDH1 vaccine in newly diagnosed glioma. Clones were sequenced by immunoSEQ multiplex PCR, and TCRdb holds only the in-frame ones, with some missing. This sample has about 120,000 clones; about 82% occur once, and the top ten carry 5.5%. These receptors are not linked to any known antigen. Time point in this sample: week 11, during vaccination. Vaccination used 300 ug of mutant IDH1 20-mer peptide per dose, with topical imiquimod. This specimen was PBMCs, taken from a glioma patient whose treatment included an IDH1 peptide vaccine. The receptor source for this set is a man aged 35 to 55 with glioma.

This clone was seen a handful of times. The V gene is TRBV25-1, the J gene TRBJ2-3; D remains unclear. This CDR3 comprises 15 residues. V gave up 3 bases and J gave up 1 base, with 11 bases separating them. Germline loops: CDR1 MGHDK, CDR2 SYGVNS. CDR3 residues: CASSESGVGTDTQYF. CDR3 nucleotide sequence: TGTGCCAGCAGTGAGAGTGGCGTCGGCACAGATACGCAGTATTTT.

The chain couples TRBV27 to TRBJ1-2, with D maybe TRBD1 (6 bases). V lost 3 bases and J 3 bases, leaving 11 bases between the germline ends. The CDR3 is 14 residues long. Germline V CDR1 and CDR2: MNHEY, SMNVEV (reference sequence). CDR3 sequence (DNA): TGTGCCAGCAGTTTCAGGGGACCCGACTATGGCTACACCTTC. Translation: CASSFRGPDYGYTF.

The rearrangement uses TRBV10-2 and TRBJ2-3; D remains unclear. Germline loops: CDR1 WSHSY, CDR2 SAAADI. V dropped 11 bases and J dropped 2 bases, with 11 bases sitting between them. The length of the CDR3 is 12 residues. The chain's CDR3 is CAATPTTDTQYF. The DNA for the CDR3 is TGCGCCGCCACGCCGACCACAGATACGCAGTATTTT.

This chain joins TRBV6-5 and TRBJ2-1, with TRBD2 matching over 7 bases. This CDR3 has 15 amino acids. Looked up from germline, CDR1 is MNHEY and CDR2 is SVGAGI. Trimming took 5 bases from V and 4 from J; bases not matched to a gene: 8. Here the CDR3 DNA reads TGTGCCAGCAGTAGAATGGCGGGAGCATACAATGAGCAGTTCTTC. It translates to CASSRMAGAYNEQFF.

J is TRBJ2-7 and V is TRBV10-3; no reliable D call. V lost 4 bases to trimming and J lost 3 bases, with 10 bases between them. The CDR3 loop spans 13 amino acids. CDR1 and CDR2 (germline): ENHRY, SYGVKD. Here the CDR3 reads CAISVGYNYEQYF. The CDR3 DNA is TGTGCCATCAGTGTGGGTTACAACTACGAGCAGTACTTC.